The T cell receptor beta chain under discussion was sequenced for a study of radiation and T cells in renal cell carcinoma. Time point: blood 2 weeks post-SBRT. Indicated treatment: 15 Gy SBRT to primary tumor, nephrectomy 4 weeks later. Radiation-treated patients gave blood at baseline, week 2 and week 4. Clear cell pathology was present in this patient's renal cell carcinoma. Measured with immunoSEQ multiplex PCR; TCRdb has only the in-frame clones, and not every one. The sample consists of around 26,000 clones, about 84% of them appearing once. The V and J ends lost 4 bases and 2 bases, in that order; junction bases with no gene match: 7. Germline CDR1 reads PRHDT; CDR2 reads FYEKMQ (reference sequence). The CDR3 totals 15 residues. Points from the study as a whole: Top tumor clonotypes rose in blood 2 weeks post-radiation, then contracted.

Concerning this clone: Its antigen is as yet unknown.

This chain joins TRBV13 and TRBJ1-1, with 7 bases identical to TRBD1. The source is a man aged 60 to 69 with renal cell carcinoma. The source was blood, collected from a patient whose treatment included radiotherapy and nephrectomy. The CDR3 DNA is TGTGCCAGCAGCTCGGCCAGGGGGGGTAACACTGAAGCTTTCTTT. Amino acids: CASSSARGGNTEAFF.